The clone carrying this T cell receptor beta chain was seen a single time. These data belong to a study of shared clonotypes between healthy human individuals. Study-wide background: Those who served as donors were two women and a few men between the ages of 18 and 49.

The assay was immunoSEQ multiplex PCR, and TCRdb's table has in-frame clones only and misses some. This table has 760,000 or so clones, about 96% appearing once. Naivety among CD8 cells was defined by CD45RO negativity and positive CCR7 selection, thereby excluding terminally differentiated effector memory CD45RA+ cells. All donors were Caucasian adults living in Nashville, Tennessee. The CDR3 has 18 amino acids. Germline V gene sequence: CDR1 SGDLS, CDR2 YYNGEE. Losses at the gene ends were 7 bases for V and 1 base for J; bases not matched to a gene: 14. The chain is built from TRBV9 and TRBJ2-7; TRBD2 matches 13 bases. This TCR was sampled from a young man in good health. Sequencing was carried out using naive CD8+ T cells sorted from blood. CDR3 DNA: TGTGCCAGCGGAGGGTATATCGGGACTAGCGGGAAATCCTACGAGCAGTACTTC. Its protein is CASGGYIGTSGKSYEQYF. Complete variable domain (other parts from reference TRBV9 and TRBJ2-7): DSGVTQTPKHLITATGQRVTLRCSPRSGDLSVYWYQQSLDQGLQFLIQYYNGEERAKGNILERFSAQQFPDLHSELNLSSLELGDSALYFCASGGYIGTSGKSYEQYFGPGTRLTVT.